This is a list of T cell receptor beta chains from one sample in a study of early T cells in non-severe SARS-CoV-2 infection. TCRdb passed the 5' RACE reads through MiXCR, listing each CDR3 protein once. The profile covers tens of thousands of distinct CDR3 sequences, with about 5.7% appearing a single time and roughly 5% taken by the ten largest. Material: whole blood. These receptors were taken from an adult who was a healthcare worker with PCR-confirmed SARS-CoV-2 infection or an uninfected control (not recorded which). The CDR3 runs from the conserved cysteine through the conserved F or W. Fields, in order: clone size, V gene, J gene, D gene, CDR3 protein, CDR3 DNA. A D gene is named only where the DNA matches it firmly. A clone size is listed for some rows: how often the clone was seen (once, few, many), or a class if it is expanded.

clone size: few; V gene: TRBV6-2/TRBV6-3; J gene: TRBJ2-2; D gene: .; CDR3 protein: CASSKTLGLGTGELFF; CDR3 DNA: TGTGCCAGCAGCAAGACTCTAGGGCTCGGGACCGGGGAGCTGTTTTTT
clone size: medium-sized; V gene: TRBV5-6; J gene: TRBJ1-1; D gene: .; CDR3 protein: CASSRGGMNTEAFF; CDR3 DNA: TGTGCCAGCAGTAGGGGGGGAATGAACACTGAAGCTTTCTTT
clone size: many; V gene: TRBV29-1; J gene: TRBJ2-1; D gene: .; CDR3 protein: CSVVGLGGVGEQFF; CDR3 DNA: TGCAGCGTTGTGGGCCTGGGGGGAGTTGGTGAGCAGTTCTTC
clone size: many; V gene: TRBV19; J gene: TRBJ2-2; D gene: .; CDR3 protein: CASSVDGSRRSGELFF; CDR3 DNA: TGTGCCAGTAGTGTCGACGGATCCCGCCGGTCCGGGGAGCTGTTTTTT
clone size: many; V gene: TRBV20-1; J gene: TRBJ2-5; D gene: .; CDR3 protein: CSARDLLGGTQYF; CDR3 DNA: TGCAGTGCTAGAGATCTTTTGGGTGGGACCCAGTACTTC
clone size: many; V gene: TRBV4-3; J gene: TRBJ2-3; D gene: .; CDR3 protein: CASSQVPETDTQYF; CDR3 DNA: TGCGCCAGCAGCCAAGTCCCCGAGACAGATACGCAGTATTTT
clone size: many; V gene: TRBV20-1; J gene: TRBJ2-3; D gene: TRBD2; CDR3 protein: CSGKRGGTDTQYF; CDR3 DNA: TGCAGTGGCAAACGGGGGGGCACAGATACGCAGTATTTT
clone size: many; V gene: TRBV6-5; J gene: TRBJ1-5; D gene: TRBD1; CDR3 protein: CASSRGGGGNQPQHF; CDR3 DNA: TGTGCCAGCAGCCGTGGAGGGGGCGGCAATCAGCCCCAGCATTTT
clone size: .; V gene: TRBV7-9; J gene: TRBJ2-1; D gene: .; CDR3 protein: CASTRELYNEQFF; CDR3 DNA: TGTGCCAGCACACGGGAGTTGTACAATGAGCAGTTCTTC
clone size: few; V gene: TRBV7-2; J gene: TRBJ2-3; D gene: TRBD2; CDR3 protein: CASSLYREAGDTQYF; CDR3 DNA: TGTGCCAGCAGCTTATACCGGGAGGCAGGGGATACGCAGTATTTT
clone size: once; V gene: TRBV20-1; J gene: TRBJ2-3; D gene: .; CDR3 protein: CSARGSSSITDTQYF; CDR3 DNA: TGCAGTGCTAGGGGCTCATCCTCAATCACAGATACGCAGTATTTT
clone size: few; V gene: TRBV4-3; J gene: TRBJ2-3; D gene: TRBD2; CDR3 protein: CASSQERGAGGPSTDTQYF; CDR3 DNA: TGCGCCAGCAGCCAAGAAAGAGGGGCGGGAGGTCCTAGCACAGATACGCAGTATTTT
clone size: many; V gene: TRBV5-5; J gene: TRBJ1-5; D gene: TRBD1; CDR3 protein: CASSLGTAHQPQHF; CDR3 DNA: TGTGCCAGCAGCTTAGGGACAGCCCATCAGCCCCAGCATTTT
clone size: many; V gene: TRBV25-1; J gene: TRBJ2-7; D gene: .; CDR3 protein: CASSADRTYEQYF; CDR3 DNA: TGTGCCAGCAGTGCCGACAGGACCTACGAGCAGTACTTC
clone size: many; V gene: TRBV18; J gene: TRBJ2-5; D gene: .; CDR3 protein: CASSPPGLLETQYF; CDR3 DNA: TGTGCCAGCTCACCGCCCGGGCTTCTAGAGACCCAGTACTTC
clone size: few; V gene: TRBV25-1; J gene: TRBJ2-1; D gene: TRBD1; CDR3 protein: CASRGQYNEQFF; CDR3 DNA: TGTGCCAGCAGGGGACAGTACAATGAGCAGTTCTTC
clone size: many; V gene: TRBV15; J gene: TRBJ2-5; D gene: .; CDR3 protein: CATSRDGETQYF; CDR3 DNA: TGTGCCACCAGCAGAGATGGAGAGACCCAGTACTTC
clone size: many; V gene: TRBV11-3; J gene: TRBJ2-1; D gene: TRBD2; CDR3 protein: CASSFRLAGGANEQFF; CDR3 DNA: TGTGCCAGCAGCTTTCGACTAGCGGGAGGAGCGAATGAGCAGTTCTTC
clone size: many; V gene: TRBV11-3; J gene: TRBJ2-7; D gene: .; CDR3 protein: CASSLDSGKGSYEQYF; CDR3 DNA: TGTGCCAGCAGCTTAGATAGTGGTAAGGGATCCTACGAGCAGTACTTC
clone size: many; V gene: TRBV6-5; J gene: TRBJ2-7; D gene: .; CDR3 protein: CASSYSSGRYEQYF; CDR3 DNA: TGTGCCAGCAGTTACTCGAGCGGGCGCTACGAGCAGTACTTC
clone size: many; V gene: TRBV20-1; J gene: TRBJ2-1; D gene: TRBD2; CDR3 protein: CSARTSGSYNEQFF; CDR3 DNA: TGCAGTGCTCGGACTAGCGGGTCCTACAATGAGCAGTTCTTC
clone size: medium-sized; V gene: TRBV20-1; J gene: TRBJ2-1; D gene: TRBD2; CDR3 protein: CSARDGLAARYNEQFF; CDR3 DNA: TGCAGTGCTAGAGATGGACTAGCGGCTAGATACAATGAGCAGTTCTTC
clone size: few; V gene: TRBV20-1; J gene: TRBJ2-3; D gene: .; CDR3 protein: CSAPRGGRPDTQYF; CDR3 DNA: TGCAGTGCTCCAAGGGGCGGTCGACCAGATACGCAGTATTTT
clone size: many; V gene: TRBV6-5; J gene: TRBJ1-5; D gene: .; CDR3 protein: CASSRQGSNQPQHF; CDR3 DNA: TGTGCCAGCAGTCGCCAAGGTAGCAATCAGCCCCAGCATTTT
clone size: many; V gene: TRBV18; J gene: TRBJ1-5; D gene: .; CDR3 protein: CASSPNRGNQPQHF; CDR3 DNA: TGTGCCAGCTCACCAAACAGAGGCAATCAGCCCCAGCATTTT
clone size: .; V gene: TRBV7-9; J gene: TRBJ2-1; D gene: TRBD2; CDR3 protein: CASSQGLAGGEQFF; CDR3 DNA: TGTGCCAGCAGCCAGGGACTAGCGGGCGGTGAGCAGTTCTTC
clone size: .; V gene: TRBV6-2/TRBV6-3; J gene: TRBJ2-7; D gene: TRBD2; CDR3 protein: CASSHLTSGSYEQYF; CDR3 DNA: TGTGCCAGCAGTCATCTGACTAGCGGGAGTTACGAGCAGTACTTC
clone size: many; V gene: TRBV28; J gene: TRBJ2-1; D gene: .; CDR3 protein: CASSPRQVSLGYEQFF; CDR3 DNA: TGTGCCAGCAGTCCCAGACAGGTCTCCCTAGGGTATGAGCAGTTCTTC
clone size: many; V gene: TRBV30; J gene: TRBJ2-1; D gene: TRBD2; CDR3 protein: CAWSVLGLAGEEQFF; CDR3 DNA: TGTGCCTGGAGTGTTTTGGGACTAGCGGGGGAGGAGCAGTTCTTC
clone size: .; V gene: TRBV11-2; J gene: TRBJ2-1; D gene: .; CDR3 protein: CASSSQGSFNEQFF; CDR3 DNA: TGTGCCAGCAGCTCGCAAGGGAGCTTCAATGAGCAGTTCTTC
clone size: many; V gene: TRBV12-3/TRBV12-4; J gene: TRBJ2-1; D gene: .; CDR3 protein: CASSLGSEQFF; CDR3 DNA: TGTGCCAGCAGTTTAGGGTCGGAGCAGTTCTTC
clone size: many; V gene: TRBV11-2; J gene: TRBJ2-1; D gene: TRBD2; CDR3 protein: CASSFQGGHYNEQFF; CDR3 DNA: TGTGCCAGCAGCTTTCAGGGAGGGCACTACAATGAGCAGTTCTTC
clone size: many; V gene: TRBV20-1; J gene: TRBJ2-1; D gene: .; CDR3 protein: CSARDLERQSSRNEQFF; CDR3 DNA: TGCAGTGCTAGAGATCTTGAGAGACAGAGTAGTCGGAATGAGCAGTTCTTC
clone size: many; V gene: TRBV11-2; J gene: TRBJ1-1; D gene: .; CDR3 protein: CASSLVAEAFF; CDR3 DNA: TGTGCCAGCAGCTTAGTCGCCGAAGCTTTCTTT
clone size: .; V gene: TRBV11-2; J gene: TRBJ2-7; D gene: TRBD2; CDR3 protein: CASSLLAGAYEQYF; CDR3 DNA: TGTGCCAGCAGCTTACTAGCGGGAGCCTACGAGCAGTACTTC
clone size: many; V gene: TRBV16; J gene: TRBJ1-5; D gene: .; CDR3 protein: CASSPGRGGQPQHF; CDR3 DNA: TGTGCCAGCAGCCCAGGCCGAGGGGGTCAGCCCCAGCATTTT
clone size: many; V gene: TRBV27; J gene: TRBJ1-2; D gene: .; CDR3 protein: CASRNQGYYGYTF; CDR3 DNA: TGTGCCAGCAGAAACCAGGGGTACTATGGCTACACCTTC
clone size: many; V gene: TRBV5-1; J gene: TRBJ2-2; D gene: TRBD2; CDR3 protein: CASSLGGTRSTGELFF; CDR3 DNA: TGCGCCAGCAGCCTTGGAGGGACTAGAAGCACCGGGGAGCTGTTTTTT
clone size: many; V gene: TRBV27; J gene: TRBJ1-5; D gene: .; CDR3 protein: CASSFYGAGNQPQHF; CDR3 DNA: TGTGCCAGCAGTTTTTACGGGGCGGGCAATCAGCCCCAGCATTTT
clone size: many; V gene: TRBV5-4; J gene: TRBJ1-2; D gene: .; CDR3 protein: CAEGQGYYGYTF; CDR3 DNA: TGCGCCGAAGGGCAGGGGTACTATGGCTACACCTTC
clone size: many; V gene: TRBV18; J gene: TRBJ2-5; D gene: .; CDR3 protein: CASSVTGRETQYF; CDR3 DNA: TGTGCCAGCTCAGTTACTGGCAGGGAGACCCAGTACTTC
clone size: many; V gene: TRBV25-1; J gene: TRBJ1-1; D gene: .; CDR3 protein: CASSRNREAFF; CDR3 DNA: TGTGCCAGCAGTCGGAACAGGGAAGCTTTCTTT
clone size: many; V gene: TRBV24-1; J gene: TRBJ2-3; D gene: TRBD2; CDR3 protein: CATRAQRLAGVEDTQYF; CDR3 DNA: TGTGCCACCAGGGCCCAAAGACTAGCGGGAGTTGAAGATACGCAGTATTTT